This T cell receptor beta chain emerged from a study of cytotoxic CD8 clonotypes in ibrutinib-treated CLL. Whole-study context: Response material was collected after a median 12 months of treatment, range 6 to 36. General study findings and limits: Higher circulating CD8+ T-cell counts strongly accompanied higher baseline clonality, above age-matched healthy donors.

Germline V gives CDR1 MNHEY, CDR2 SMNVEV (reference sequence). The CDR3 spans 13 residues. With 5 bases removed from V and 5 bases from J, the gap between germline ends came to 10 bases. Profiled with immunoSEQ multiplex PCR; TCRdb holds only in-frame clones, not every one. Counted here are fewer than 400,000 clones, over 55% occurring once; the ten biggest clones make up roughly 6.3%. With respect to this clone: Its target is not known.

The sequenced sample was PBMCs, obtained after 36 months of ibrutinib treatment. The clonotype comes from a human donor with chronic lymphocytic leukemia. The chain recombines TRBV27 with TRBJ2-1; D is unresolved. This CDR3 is CASSPLSHNEQFF. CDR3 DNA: TGTGCCAGCAGTCCCTTAAGCCACAATGAGCAGTTCTTC.